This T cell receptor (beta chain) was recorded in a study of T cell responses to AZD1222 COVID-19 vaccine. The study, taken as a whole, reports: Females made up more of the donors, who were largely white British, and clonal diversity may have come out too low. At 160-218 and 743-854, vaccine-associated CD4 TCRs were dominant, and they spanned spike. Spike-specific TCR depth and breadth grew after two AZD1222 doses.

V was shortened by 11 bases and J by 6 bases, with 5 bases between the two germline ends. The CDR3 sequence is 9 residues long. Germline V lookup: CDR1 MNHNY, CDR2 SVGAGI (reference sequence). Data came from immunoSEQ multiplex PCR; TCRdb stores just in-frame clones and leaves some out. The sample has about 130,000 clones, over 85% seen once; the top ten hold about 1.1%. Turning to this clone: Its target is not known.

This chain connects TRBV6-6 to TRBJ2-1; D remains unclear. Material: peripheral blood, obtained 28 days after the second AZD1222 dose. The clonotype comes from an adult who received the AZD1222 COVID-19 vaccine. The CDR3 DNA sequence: TGTGCCGCGAGCAATGAGCAGTTCTTC. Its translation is CAASNEQFF.